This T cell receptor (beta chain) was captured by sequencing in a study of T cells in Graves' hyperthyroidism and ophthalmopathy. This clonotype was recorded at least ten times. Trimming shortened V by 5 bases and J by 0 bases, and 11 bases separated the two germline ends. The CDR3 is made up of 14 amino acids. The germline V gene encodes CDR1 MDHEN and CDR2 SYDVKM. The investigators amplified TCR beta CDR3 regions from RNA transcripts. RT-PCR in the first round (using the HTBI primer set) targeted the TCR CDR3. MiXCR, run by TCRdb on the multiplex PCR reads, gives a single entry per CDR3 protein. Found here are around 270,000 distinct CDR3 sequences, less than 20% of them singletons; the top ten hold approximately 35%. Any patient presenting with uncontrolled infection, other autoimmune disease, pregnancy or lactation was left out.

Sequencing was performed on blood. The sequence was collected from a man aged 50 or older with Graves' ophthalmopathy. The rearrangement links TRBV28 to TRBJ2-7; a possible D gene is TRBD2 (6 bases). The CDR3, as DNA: TGTGCCAGCAGTGCGCTAGCGAACTCCTACGAGCAGTACTTC. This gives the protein CASSALANSYEQYF.